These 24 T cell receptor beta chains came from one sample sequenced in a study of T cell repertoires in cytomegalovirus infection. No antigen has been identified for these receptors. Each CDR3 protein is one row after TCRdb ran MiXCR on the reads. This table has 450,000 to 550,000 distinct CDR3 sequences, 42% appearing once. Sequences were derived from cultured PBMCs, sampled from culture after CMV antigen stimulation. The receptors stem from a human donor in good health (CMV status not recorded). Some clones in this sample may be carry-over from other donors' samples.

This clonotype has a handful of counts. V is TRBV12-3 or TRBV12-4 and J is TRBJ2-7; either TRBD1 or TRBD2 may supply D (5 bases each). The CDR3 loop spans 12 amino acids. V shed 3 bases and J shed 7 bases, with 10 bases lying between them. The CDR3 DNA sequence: TGTGCCAGCAGTTTCGGGACCAGAGAGCAGTACTTC. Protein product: CASSFGTREQYF.

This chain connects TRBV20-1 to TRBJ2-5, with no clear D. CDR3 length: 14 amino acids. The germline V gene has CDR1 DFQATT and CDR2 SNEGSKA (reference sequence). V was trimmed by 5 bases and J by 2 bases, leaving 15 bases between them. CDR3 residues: CSALTHSRQETQYF. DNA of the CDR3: TGCAGTGCTCTGACACATTCGAGACAAGAGACCCAGTACTTC.

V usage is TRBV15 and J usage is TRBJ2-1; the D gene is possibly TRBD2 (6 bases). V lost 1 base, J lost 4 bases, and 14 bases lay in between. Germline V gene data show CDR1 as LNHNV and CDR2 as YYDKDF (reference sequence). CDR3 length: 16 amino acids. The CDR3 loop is CATSRGVGAGYNEQFF. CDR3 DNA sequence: TGTGCCACCAGCAGAGGGGTGGGAGCGGGTTACAATGAGCAGTTCTTC.

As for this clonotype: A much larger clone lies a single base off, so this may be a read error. The CDR3 region has the DNA TGTGCCAGCAGCTCACAGGGTTACGAGCTGTACTTC. Residues: CASSSQGYELYF. The J gene is TRBJ2-7, the V gene TRBV7-2; D is possibly TRBD1 (6 bases). The CDR3 totals 12 residues. The V gene's germline CDR1 is SGHTA and CDR2 FQGNSA.

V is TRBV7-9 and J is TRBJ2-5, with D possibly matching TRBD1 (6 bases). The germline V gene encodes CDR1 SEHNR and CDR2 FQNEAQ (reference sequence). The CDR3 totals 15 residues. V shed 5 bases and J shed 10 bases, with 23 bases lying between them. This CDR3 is CASSPKRRGYSGQYF. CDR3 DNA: TGTGCCAGCAGCCCCAAGCGTAGGGGGTATTCGGGCCAGTACTTC.

The CDR3 is CASSYSGQLKAFF. The CDR3 nucleotides are TGTGCCAGCAGTTACTCGGGGCAGTTAAAAGCTTTCTTT. The chain uses TRBV6-2 or TRBV6-3 and TRBJ1-1; the D gene is possibly TRBD1 (5 bases). This CDR3 is 13 amino acids long. Between the trimmed V and J ends, which lost 0 bases and 9 bases, there was a span of 11 bases. Germline CDR1 is MNHEY and CDR2 is SVGEGT.

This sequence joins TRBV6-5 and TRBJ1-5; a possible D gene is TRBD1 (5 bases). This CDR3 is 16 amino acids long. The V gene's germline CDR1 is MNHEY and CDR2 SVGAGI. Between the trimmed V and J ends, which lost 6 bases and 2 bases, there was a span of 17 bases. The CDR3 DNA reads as TGTGCCAGCAGCCAAACCGGGGGTAAAGGCAATCAGCCCCAGCATTTT. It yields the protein CASSQTGGKGNQPQHF.

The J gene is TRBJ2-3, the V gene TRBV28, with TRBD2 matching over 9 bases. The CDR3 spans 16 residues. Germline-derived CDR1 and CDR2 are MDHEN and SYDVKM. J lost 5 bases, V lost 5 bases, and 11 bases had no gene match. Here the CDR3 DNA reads TGTGCCAGCAGTCCCCTGGCGGGAGGGACGGGAGATACGCAGTATTTT. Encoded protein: CASSPLAGGTGDTQYF.

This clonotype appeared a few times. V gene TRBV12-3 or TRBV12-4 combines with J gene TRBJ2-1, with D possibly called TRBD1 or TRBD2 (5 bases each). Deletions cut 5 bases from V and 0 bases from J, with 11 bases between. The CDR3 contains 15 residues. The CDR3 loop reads CASSQGRSSYNEQFF. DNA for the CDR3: TGTGCCAGCAGTCAGGGACGAAGCTCCTACAATGAGCAGTTCTTC.

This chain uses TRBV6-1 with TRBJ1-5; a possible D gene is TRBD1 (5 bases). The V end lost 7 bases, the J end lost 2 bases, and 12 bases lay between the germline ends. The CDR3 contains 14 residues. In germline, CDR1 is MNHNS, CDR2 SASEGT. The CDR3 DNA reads TGTGCCAGCAACGGACAAAATCGCAATCAGCCCCAGCATTTT. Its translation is CASNGQNRNQPQHF.

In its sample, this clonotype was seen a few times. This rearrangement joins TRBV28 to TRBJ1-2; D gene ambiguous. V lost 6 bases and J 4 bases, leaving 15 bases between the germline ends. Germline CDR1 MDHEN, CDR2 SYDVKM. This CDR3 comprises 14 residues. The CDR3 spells CASSRSQNAYGYTF. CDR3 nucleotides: TGTGCCAGCAGCCGGTCTCAGAATGCCTATGGCTACACCTTC.

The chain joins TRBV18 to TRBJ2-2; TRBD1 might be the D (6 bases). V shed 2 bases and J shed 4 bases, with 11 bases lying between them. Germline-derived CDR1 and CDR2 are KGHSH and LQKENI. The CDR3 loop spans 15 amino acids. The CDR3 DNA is TGTGCCAGCTCACCATCCAGGGGTTCCACCGGGGAGCTGTTTTTT. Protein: CASSPSRGSTGELFF.

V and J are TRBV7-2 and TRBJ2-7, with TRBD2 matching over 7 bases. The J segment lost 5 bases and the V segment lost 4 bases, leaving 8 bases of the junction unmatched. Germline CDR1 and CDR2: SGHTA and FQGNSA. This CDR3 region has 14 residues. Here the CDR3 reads CASSSGEGGHEQYF. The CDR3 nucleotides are TGTGCCAGCAGCTCGGGGGAGGGAGGGCACGAGCAGTACTTC.

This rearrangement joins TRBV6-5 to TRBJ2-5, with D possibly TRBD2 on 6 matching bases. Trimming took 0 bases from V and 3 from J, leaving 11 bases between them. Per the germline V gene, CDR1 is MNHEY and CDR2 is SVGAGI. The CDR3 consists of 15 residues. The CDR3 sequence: CASSYSSGGKETQYF. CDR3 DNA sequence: TGTGCCAGCAGTTACTCGAGTGGGGGGAAAGAGACCCAGTACTTC.

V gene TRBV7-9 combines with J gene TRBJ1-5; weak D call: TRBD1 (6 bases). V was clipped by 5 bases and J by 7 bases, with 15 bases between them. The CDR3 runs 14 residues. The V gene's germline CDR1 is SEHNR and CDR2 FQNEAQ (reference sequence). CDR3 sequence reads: CASSPGRGDQPQHF. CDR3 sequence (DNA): TGTGCCAGCAGCCCTGGCAGGGGTGACCAGCCCCAGCATTTT.

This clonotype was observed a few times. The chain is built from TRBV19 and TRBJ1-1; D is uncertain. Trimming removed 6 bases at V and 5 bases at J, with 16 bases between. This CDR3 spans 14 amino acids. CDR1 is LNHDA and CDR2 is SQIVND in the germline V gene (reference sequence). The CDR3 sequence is CASRSQSSGTEAFF. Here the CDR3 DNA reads TGTGCCAGTAGATCGCAGTCGAGCGGAACTGAAGCTTTCTTT.

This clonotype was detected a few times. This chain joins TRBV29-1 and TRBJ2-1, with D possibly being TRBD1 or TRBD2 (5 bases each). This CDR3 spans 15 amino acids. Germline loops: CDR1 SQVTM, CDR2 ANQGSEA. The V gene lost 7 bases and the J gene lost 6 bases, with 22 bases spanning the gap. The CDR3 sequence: CSAMEEQLGVNEQFF. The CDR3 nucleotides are TGCAGCGCCATGGAAGAGCAGTTGGGGGTCAATGAGCAGTTCTTC.

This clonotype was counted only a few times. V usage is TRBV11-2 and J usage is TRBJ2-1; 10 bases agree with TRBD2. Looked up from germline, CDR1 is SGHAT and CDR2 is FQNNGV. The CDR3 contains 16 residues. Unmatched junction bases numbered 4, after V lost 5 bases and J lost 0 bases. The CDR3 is CASSPSSGGSYNEQFF. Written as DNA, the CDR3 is TGTGCCAGCAGCCCTTCTAGCGGGGGCTCCTACAATGAGCAGTTCTTC.

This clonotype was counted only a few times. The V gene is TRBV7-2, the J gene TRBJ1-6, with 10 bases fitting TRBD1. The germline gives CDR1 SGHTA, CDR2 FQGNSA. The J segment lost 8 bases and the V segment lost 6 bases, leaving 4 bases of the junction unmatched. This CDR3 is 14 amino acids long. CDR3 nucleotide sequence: TGTGCCAGCAGTTCCGGGACAGGGGATTCACCCCTCCACTTT. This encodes CASSSGTGDSPLHF.

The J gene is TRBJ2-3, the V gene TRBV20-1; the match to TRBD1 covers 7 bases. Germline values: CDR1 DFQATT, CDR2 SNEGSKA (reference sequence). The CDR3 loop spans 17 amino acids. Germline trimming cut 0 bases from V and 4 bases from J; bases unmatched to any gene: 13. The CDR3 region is CSARDQGGARGADTQYF. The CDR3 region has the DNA TGCAGTGCTAGAGATCAAGGGGGCGCTCGGGGCGCAGATACGCAGTATTTT.

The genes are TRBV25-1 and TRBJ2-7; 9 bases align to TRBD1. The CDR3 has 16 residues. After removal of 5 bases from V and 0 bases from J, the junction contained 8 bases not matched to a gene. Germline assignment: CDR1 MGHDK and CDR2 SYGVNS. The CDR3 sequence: CASSSLGDRVSYEQYF. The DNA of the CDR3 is TGTGCCAGCAGTTCTCTTGGGGACAGGGTCTCCTACGAGCAGTACTTC.

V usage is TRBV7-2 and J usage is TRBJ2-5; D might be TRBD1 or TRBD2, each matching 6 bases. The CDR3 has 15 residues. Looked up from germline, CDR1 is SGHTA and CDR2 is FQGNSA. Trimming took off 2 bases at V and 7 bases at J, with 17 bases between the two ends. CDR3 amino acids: CASSLKSGDTGTQYF. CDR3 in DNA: TGTGCCAGCAGCTTAAAGTCGGGGGACACCGGGACCCAGTACTTC. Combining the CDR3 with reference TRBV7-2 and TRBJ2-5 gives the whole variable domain GAGVSQSPSNKVTEKGKDVELRCDPISGHTALYWYRQSLGQGLEFLIYFQGNSAPDKSGLPSDRFSAERTGGSVSTLTIQRTQQEDSAVYLCASSLKSGDTGTQYFGPGTRLLVL.

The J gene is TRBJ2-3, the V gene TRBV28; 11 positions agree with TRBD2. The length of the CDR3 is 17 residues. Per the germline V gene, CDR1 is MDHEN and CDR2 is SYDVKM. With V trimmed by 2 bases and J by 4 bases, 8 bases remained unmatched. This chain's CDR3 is CASSLTSGSVSADTQYF. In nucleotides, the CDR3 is TGTGCCAGCAGTTTAACTAGCGGGAGTGTTAGTGCAGATACGCAGTATTTT.

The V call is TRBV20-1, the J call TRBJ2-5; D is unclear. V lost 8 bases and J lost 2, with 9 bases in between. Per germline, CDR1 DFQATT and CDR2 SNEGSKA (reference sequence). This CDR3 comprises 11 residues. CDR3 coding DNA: TGCAGTACCTGGAAGCAAGAGACCCAGTACTTC. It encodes CSTWKQETQYF.